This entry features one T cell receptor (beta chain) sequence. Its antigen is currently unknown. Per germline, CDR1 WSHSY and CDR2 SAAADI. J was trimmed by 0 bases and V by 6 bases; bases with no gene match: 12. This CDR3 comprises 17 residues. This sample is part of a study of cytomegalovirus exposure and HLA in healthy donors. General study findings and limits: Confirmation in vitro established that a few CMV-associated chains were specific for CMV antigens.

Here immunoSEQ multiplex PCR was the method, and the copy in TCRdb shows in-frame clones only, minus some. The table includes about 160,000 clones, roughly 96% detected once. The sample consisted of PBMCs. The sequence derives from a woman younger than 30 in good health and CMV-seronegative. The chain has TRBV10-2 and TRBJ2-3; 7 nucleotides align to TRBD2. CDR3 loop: CASRFSKTSPSTDTQYF. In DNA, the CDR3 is TGCGCCAGCAGATTCTCCAAGACTAGCCCGAGCACAGATACGCAGTATTTT.